This T cell receptor beta chain appears in the sequencing data of a study of blood T cell repertoires in COVID-19. In the study overall: Acute and convalescent COVID-19 samples came from the United States, Italy and Spain. Sources were T cells, B-cell-depleted T cells, or PBMCs; the material itself was cDNA or gDNA.

V lost 4 bases and J lost 7, with 11 bases in between. Germline V CDR1 and CDR2: SGHDT, YYEEEE. This CDR3 is 12 amino acids long. The authors' processing: Nucleated cell number was recorded as an estimate derived from reference gene primer amplification. Profiled with immunoSEQ multiplex PCR; TCRdb holds only in-frame clones, not every one. V and J calls and clone size are given by that table; D and trimming were obtained from the DNA. Of roughly 120,000 clones in the sample, roughly nine tenths were seen once. Sequenced: peripheral blood. The sequence was collected from a man between 65 and 80 years old who had recovered from COVID-19. The rearrangement uses TRBV5-6 and TRBJ1-2; D uncertain. This CDR3 is CASSPDSRGYTF. The CDR3, as DNA: TGTGCCAGCAGCCCTGACTCGCGTGGCTACACCTTC.